This TCR beta chain originates from a study of blood T cell repertoires in COVID-19. Study context: COVID-19 samples from acute and convalescent phases originated in the United States, Italy and Spain.

Authors' data handling: Quantification of nucleated cells was approximated via reference gene primer amplification. Repertoires were generated with immunoSEQ multiplex PCR, while TCRdb's copy carries only in-frame clones and drops some. That table is the source of V, J and clone size, and D and trimming were worked out from the DNA. The repertoire holds some 65,000 clones, with approximately 93% as singletons. The ends lost 6 bases at V and 2 bases at J; junction bases unmatched: 7. This CDR3 is 14 amino acids long. Germline loops: CDR1 MNHEY, CDR2 SVGEGT. The rearrangement joins TRBV6-2 or TRBV6-3 to TRBJ2-7; 7 bases match TRBD1. The material sequenced was peripheral blood. The sequence derives from a man in his 70s with active COVID-19. The CDR3 region is CASSPSGQPYEQYV. In nucleotides, the CDR3 is TGTGCCAGCAGCCCATCGGGACAGCCCTACGAGCAGTACGTC.